This T cell receptor beta chain was obtained from a study of a mutant IDH1 vaccine in newly diagnosed glioma. Study-level information: Patients were started on vaccination 4-6 weeks after radiotherapy alone, or with temozolomide cycles. Treated individuals were roughly 62% male and roughly 40% female, averaging 40.4 years of age.

Specified time point: week 11, during vaccination. One vaccine dose held 300 ug of mutant IDH1 20-mer peptide and came with topical imiquimod. Whole-study results and caveats: Whatever changes occurred in top peripheral T cell clonotypes seemed unrelated to pseudoprogression.

Produced via immunoSEQ multiplex PCR; TCRdb's table is partial and in-frame only. The sample holds approximately 40,000 clones, over 80% seen once. Regarding this clone: What it binds is unknown.

Specimen: PBMCs, collected from a glioma patient whose treatment included an IDH1 peptide vaccine. The receptor comes from a man aged 35 to 55 with glioma.

CDR3 residues: CASSRPGSGVLNQPQHF. The CDR3 region has the DNA TGTGCCAGTAGTCGACCAGGGTCGGGAGTCTTAAATCAGCCCCAGCATTTT. The V call is TRBV19, the J call TRBJ1-5, with TRBD1 as a possible D gene (5 bases). Germline CDR1 is LNHDA and CDR2 is SQIVND (reference sequence). The length of the CDR3 is 17 residues. V shed 5 bases and J shed 4 bases, with 21 bases lying between them.